This TCR beta chain derives from a study of T cells in tuberculosis. Worth noting for this clone: Its antigen remains unknown.

The germline gives CDR1 SQVTM, CDR2 ANQGSEA. The J segment lost 2 bases and the V segment lost 7 bases, leaving 6 bases of the junction unmatched. The CDR3 is made up of 14 amino acids. Profiled with immunoSEQ multiplex PCR; TCRdb holds only in-frame clones, not every one. The sample yields 25,000 to 35,000 clones, less than 97% seen once. Each donor contributed about 100,000 T cells on average, unsorted. Study-level results: A GMM-specific repertoire classifier reached roughly 90% accuracy, AUROC 0.85 to 0.95. Shorter CDR3-alpha in active tuberculosis partly drove smaller distances. Active tuberculosis alpha repertoires lay closer to GMM-specific TCRs than controls'.

Sequencing used PBMCs. The receptor was isolated from a donor aged 10-29 years with latent tuberculosis or without tuberculosis infection. This chain uses TRBV29-1 with TRBJ2-3, with 10 bases identical to TRBD2. DNA for the CDR3: TGCAGCGGAAGCGGGGGGGAAAACACAGATACGCAGTATTTT. Translating it yields CSGSGGENTDTQYF.